One T cell receptor (beta chain) is described in this entry. The source of the sample is a study of blood T cell repertoires in COVID-19. Study details: Acute and convalescent COVID-19 specimens originated in the United States, Italy and Spain. The analysed material was cDNA or gDNA that came from T cells, B-cell-depleted T cells, or PBMCs.

Libraries were prepared by immunoSEQ multiplex PCR; TCRdb keeps only in-frame clonotypes and omits some of them. Of over 50,000 clones listed, 70% to 90% are singletons. The source is a man aged 80 or over with acute or convalescent COVID-19. Sequenced material: peripheral blood.

In DNA, the CDR3 is TGTGCCAGTAGCCTTGGGCGGGGGAGGCAGGCTTACTCTGGAAACACCATATATTTT. Protein sequence: CASSLGRGRQAYSGNTIYF. V gene TRBV19 combines with J gene TRBJ1-3; a possible D gene is TRBD1 (5 bases). Germline CDR1 LNHDA, CDR2 SQIVND (reference sequence). The ends were cut back, 6 bases at V and 0 bases at J, with 24 bases in the middle. This CDR3 spans 19 amino acids.